What follows are 8 T cell receptor beta chains derived from one specimen sequenced in a study of cytotoxic CD8 clonotypes in ibrutinib-treated CLL. Libraries were prepared by immunoSEQ multiplex PCR; TCRdb keeps only in-frame clonotypes and omits some of them. The profile covers fewer than 400,000 clones, with 67% appearing a single time and just under 6.5% taken by the ten largest. This specimen was PBMCs, taken after 36 months of ibrutinib treatment. All receptors come from a human donor with chronic lymphocytic leukemia.

J is TRBJ2-1 and V is TRBV5-1; 10 bases align to TRBD2. The ends lost 2 bases at V and 4 bases at J; junction bases unmatched: 6. In germline, CDR1 is SGHRS, CDR2 YFSETQ. The CDR3 contains 16 residues. The CDR3 region is CASSFPLAGAYNEQFF. The DNA of the CDR3 is TGCGCCAGCAGCTTCCCTCTAGCGGGGGCGTACAATGAGCAGTTCTTC.

This clone was detected a few times. The chain carries TRBV4-1 and TRBJ2-3; possible D gene TRBD2, 5 bases. In germline, CDR1 is MGHRA, CDR2 YSYEKL. V dropped 4 bases and J dropped 2 bases, with 7 bases sitting between them. The CDR3 length is 13 residues. CDR3 sequence reads: CASSPGTTDTQYF. DNA of the CDR3: TGCGCCAGCAGCCCGGGAACCACAGATACGCAGTATTTT.

This chain joins TRBV2 and TRBJ2-2; TRBD1 aligns across 9 bases. The CDR3 runs 17 residues. Germline CDR1 reads SNHLY; CDR2 reads FYNNEI. Trimming removed 7 bases from V and 0 bases from J; junction bases left unmatched: 9. CDR3 coding DNA: TGTGCCAGCATTCGGGACAGGGATTGGACGAACACCGGGGAGCTGTTTTTT. Translating it yields CASIRDRDWTNTGELFF.

This clone was counted between two and nine times. V usage is TRBV7-2 and J usage is TRBJ2-3; 7 bases agree with TRBD2. CDR3 length equals 16 residues. CDR1 is SGHTA, CDR2 FQGNSA, per germline. Trimming removed 5 bases from V and 0 bases from J; junction bases left unmatched: 8. The CDR3, as DNA: TGTGCCAGCAGCAGAACTAGCGCCGGCAGCACAGATACGCAGTATTTT. This translates into CASSRTSAGSTDTQYF. Looking up the rest from reference TRBV7-2 and TRBJ2-3 gives the full variable domain: GAGVSQSPSNKVTEKGKDVELRCDPISGHTALYWYRQSLGQGLEFLIYFQGNSAPDKSGLPSDRFSAERTGGSVSTLTIQRTQQEDSAVYLCASSRTSAGSTDTQYFGPGTRLTVL.

The gene calls are TRBV2 and TRBJ2-1; D gene ambiguous. CDR3 length equals 13 residues. The germline V and J ends were trimmed by 4 bases and 10 bases, with 14 bases remaining between them. The V gene's germline CDR1 is SNHLY and CDR2 FYNNEI. The CDR3 nucleotides read TGTGCCAGCAGTGGTCTCCCCGGGTGGGAGCAGTTCTTC. This gives the protein CASSGLPGWEQFF.

The CDR3 DNA reads as TGCAGCGTCGTCCCGGGGGGGGACGAGCAGTACTTC. The encoded protein is CSVVPGGDEQYF. The chain uses TRBV29-1 and TRBJ2-7; 8 bases align to TRBD2. Germline V gene sequence: CDR1 SQVTM, CDR2 ANQGSEA. The ends lost 6 bases at V and 5 bases at J; junction bases unmatched: 6. This CDR3 region has 12 residues.

This clone was counted a few times. This chain links TRBV7-8 with TRBJ2-7, with 14 bases fitting TRBD2. V gave up 2 bases and J gave up 5 bases; unmatched junction bases: 8. Germline V lookup: CDR1 SGHVS, CDR2 FQNEAQ. This CDR3 is 17 amino acids long. Written as DNA, the CDR3 is TGTGCCAGCAGCTTAAGGGGACTAGCGGGAGCTTTCGACGAGCAGTACTTC. Translating it yields CASSLRGLAGAFDEQYF.

The chain couples TRBV7-9 to TRBJ2-1; D gene unclear. Deletions cut 1 base from V and 0 bases from J, with 13 bases between. CDR3 size: 17 residues. Germline values: CDR1 SEHNR, CDR2 FQNEAQ (reference sequence). The CDR3 spells CASSLEAAESSYNEQFF. In DNA form, the CDR3 reads TGTGCCAGCAGCTTAGAGGCCGCCGAGAGCTCCTACAATGAGCAGTTCTTC. Together with reference TRBV7-9 and TRBJ2-1, the CDR3 gives the full variable domain: DTGVSQNPRHKITKRGQNVTFRCDPISEHNRLYWYRQTLGQGPEFLTYFQNEAQLEKSRLLSDRFSAERPKGSFSTLEIQRTEQGDSAMYLCASSLEAAESSYNEQFFGPGTRLTVL.